The 27 T cell receptor beta chains given below trace back to one sample, sequenced in a study of liver allograft versus peripheral blood T cells. Study-wide context: Peripheral blood of the recipients supplied T cell receptor repertoires that were compared with those in transplanted livers.

Via MiXCR, TCRdb re-called the reads, giving one row per CDR3 protein. The sample shows about 6,500 distinct CDR3 sequences, 15% to 20% of them seen only once. Receptors were obtained from a human patient who had a liver transplant. Some T cells may trace back to the graft donor.

This clonotype was counted many times. The rearrangement joins TRBV27 to TRBJ2-7, with TRBD2 as a possible D gene (6 bases). Looked up from germline, CDR1 is MNHEY and CDR2 is SMNVEV (reference sequence). The ends were cut back, 0 bases at V and 2 bases at J, with 14 bases in the middle. The length of the CDR3 is 16 residues. The CDR3 sequence is CASSLSRGRLTYEQYF. DNA of the CDR3: TGTGCCAGCAGTTTATCCCGTGGGAGGCTAACCTACGAGCAGTACTTC.

This clonotype appeared a few times. The V call is TRBV7-9, the J call TRBJ2-4; 7 bases agree with TRBD2. V dropped 2 bases and J dropped 2; count of bases not matched to a gene: 3. The CDR3 is 15 amino acids. In germline, CDR1 is SEHNR, CDR2 FQNEAQ (reference sequence). CDR3 protein: CASSLWRGTKNIQYF. The DNA for the CDR3 is TGTGCCAGCAGCTTATGGCGGGGGACCAAAAACATTCAGTACTTC.

This clonotype is medium-sized within its sample. The CDR3 region is CSVRDSMNTEAFF. The CDR3 nucleotides read TGCAGCGTGAGAGACAGCATGAACACTGAAGCTTTCTTT. The chain carries TRBV29-1 and TRBJ1-1, with TRBD1 as a possible D gene (5 bases). The CDR3 length is 13 residues. Germline values: CDR1 SQVTM, CDR2 ANQGSEA. V lost 6 bases to trimming and J lost 0 bases, with 11 bases between them.

This clonotype appeared a few times. This chain connects TRBV7-9 to TRBJ1-2; TRBD1 agrees at 7 bases. Germline CDR1 and CDR2: SEHNR and FQNEAQ (reference sequence). This CDR3 has 15 amino acids. Trimming took 3 bases from V and 5 from J; bases not matched to a gene: 9. CDR3 residues: CASSLGTGEGYGYTF. DNA for the CDR3: TGTGCCAGCAGCTTGGGTACAGGGGAAGGATATGGCTACACCTTC. Filled out from reference TRBV7-9 and TRBJ1-2, the complete variable domain reads DTGVSQNPRHKITKRGQNVTFRCDPISEHNRLYWYRQTLGQGPEFLTYFQNEAQLEKSRLLSDRFSAERPKGSFSTLEIQRTEQGDSAMYLCASSLGTGEGYGYTFGSGTRLTVV.

V usage is TRBV6-5 and J usage is TRBJ1-4, with D maybe TRBD1 (5 bases). From germline, CDR1 is MNHEY and CDR2 SVGAGI. The CDR3 is 15 amino acids. The ends were cut back, 7 bases at V and 0 bases at J, with 12 bases in the middle. The CDR3 DNA is TGTGCCAGCAAACTATTGGGGCCAACTAATGAAAAACTGTTTTTT. Protein sequence: CASKLLGPTNEKLFF.

This clonotype was found a few times. This sequence joins TRBV7-9 and TRBJ2-7; perhaps TRBD1 as D (5 bases). V was trimmed by 3 bases and J by 6 bases, leaving 15 bases between them. From germline, CDR1 is SEHNR and CDR2 FQNEAQ (reference sequence). The CDR3 extends over 14 amino acids. The CDR3 loop reads CASSFGRGRAEQYF. Written as DNA, the CDR3 is TGTGCCAGCAGCTTTGGTAGGGGAAGGGCCGAGCAGTACTTC.

This clonotype was counted between two and nine times. The rearrangement joins TRBV30 to TRBJ2-2; the D gene could be TRBD1 or TRBD2 (5 bases each). Germline V gene data show CDR1 as GTSNPN and CDR2 as SVGIG (reference sequence). CDR3 length: 14 amino acids. CDR3 DNA sequence: TGTGCTGAGAGGGCAGGGAGTTACACCGGGGAGCTGTTTTTT. Translated: CAERAGSYTGELFF.

This clonotype is labeled as medium-sized. This rearrangement joins TRBV6-5 to TRBJ2-2; no clear D. The CDR3 is 12 amino acids. Deletions cut 7 bases from V and 6 bases from J, with 9 bases between. CDR1 and CDR2 from the germline V gene are MNHEY and SVGAGI. The CDR3 spells CASTGVSGELFF. In DNA form, the CDR3 reads TGTGCCAGCACCGGCGTTTCCGGGGAGCTGTTTTTT.

Many counts were recorded for this clonotype. The J gene is TRBJ2-2, the V gene TRBV24-1; tentatively, D is TRBD1 or TRBD2 (6 bases each). Per germline, CDR1 KGHDR and CDR2 SFDVKD. The CDR3 has 17 amino acids. The V end lost 2 bases, the J end lost 4 bases, and 16 bases lay between the germline ends. The CDR3 region has the DNA TGTGCCACCAGTGATTCGCCTTGGGGGGCGGGCACCGGGGAGCTGTTTTTT. It yields the protein CATSDSPWGAGTGELFF.

The CDR3 here is CASSLDQGQPQHF. CDR3 nucleotide sequence: TGTGCCAGCAGCTTGGACCAGGGTCAGCCCCAGCATTTT. The chain carries TRBV5-5 and TRBJ1-5, with a tentative D call TRBD1 (5 bases). V was pared by 0 bases and J by 6 bases, with 7 bases between. Germline V gene sequence: CDR1 SGHKS, CDR2 YYEKEE (reference sequence). The CDR3 totals 13 residues.

This clonotype counts as medium-sized. The V gene is TRBV29-1, the J gene TRBJ1-1; TRBD1 agrees at 7 bases. The CDR3 runs 13 residues. The V gene's germline CDR1 is SQVTM and CDR2 ANQGSEA. Trimming at V came to 4 bases and at J to 4 bases, leaving 6 bases not matched to a gene. CDR3 sequence reads: CSVAAGQITEAFF. The DNA for the CDR3 is TGCAGCGTTGCCGCGGGACAGATCACTGAAGCTTTCTTT.

This clonotype was seen more than once but under ten times. This chain links TRBV19 with TRBJ2-1, with D possibly matching TRBD2 (6 bases). Germline CDR1 reads LNHDA; CDR2 reads SQIVND (reference sequence). Deletions cut 7 bases from V and 2 bases from J, with 15 bases between. This CDR3 has 15 residues. CDR3 nucleotide sequence: TGTGCCAGTACCATTGGAGGGGAGGCCTACAATGAGCAGTTCTTC. Its protein product is CASTIGGEAYNEQFF.

Many counts were recorded for this clonotype. The chain uses TRBV9 and TRBJ1-2; 7 nucleotides align to TRBD1. The CDR3 is made up of 14 amino acids. The V gene's germline CDR1 is SGDLS and CDR2 YYNGEE. After removal of 0 bases from V and 4 bases from J, the junction contained 3 bases not matched to a gene. CDR3 coding DNA: TGTGCCAGCAGCGTAGGGGACAGAGCCTATGGCTACACCTTC. Its translation is CASSVGDRAYGYTF.

This clonotype was seen more than once but under ten times. The V and J genes are TRBV7-2 and TRBJ2-1, with D possibly matching TRBD2 (7 bases). With 1 base removed from V and 4 bases from J, the gap between germline ends came to 14 bases. This CDR3 has 16 residues. Germline-derived CDR1 and CDR2 are SGHTA and FQGNSA. For the CDR3, the DNA is TGTGCCAGCAGCTTAGGTAGGGGGGGTTGGTACAATGAGCAGTTCTTC. Translated, it gives CASSLGRGGWYNEQFF.

There are a few counts of this clonotype. This rearrangement joins TRBV7-9 to TRBJ1-1, with D unclear. The CDR3 contains 13 residues. Germline lookup yields CDR1 SEHNR and CDR2 FQNEAQ (reference sequence). V gave up 5 bases and J gave up 7 bases, with 14 bases separating them. The CDR3 loop reads CASSLKAGFEAFF. In DNA form, the CDR3 reads TGTGCCAGCAGCCTAAAGGCCGGATTTGAAGCTTTCTTT.

The rearrangement joins TRBV24-1 to TRBJ2-3; no firm D call. The CDR3 is 11 residues long. Trimming took 9 bases from V and 6 from J, leaving 9 bases between them. Per germline, CDR1 KGHDR and CDR2 SFDVKD. The CDR3 is CATETADTQYF. The CDR3, as DNA: TGTGCCACCGAGACGGCGGATACGCAGTATTTT.

This clonotype has just a few counts. V gene TRBV11-2 combines with J gene TRBJ2-2, with a possible D match to TRBD1 (6 bases). The CDR3 is 13 amino acids. Germline CDR1 and CDR2: SGHAT and FQNNGV. V was clipped by 5 bases and J by 5 bases, with 9 bases between them. In DNA, the CDR3 is TGTGCCAGCAGCAGAGGGGGTACCGGGGAGCTGTTTTTT. It translates to CASSRGGTGELFF.

This clonotype was picked up a small number of times. The chain uses TRBV27 and TRBJ1-2; D is ambiguous. Trimming removed 5 bases at V and 6 bases at J, with 13 bases between. Germline V gene lookup returns CDR1 MNHEY and CDR2 SMNVEV (reference sequence). The CDR3 contains 13 residues. The CDR3 protein is CASSRSNIDGYTF. DNA for the CDR3: TGTGCCAGCAGTCGTAGTAACATCGATGGCTACACCTTC.

In the case of this clonotype: It may be a read error: a sequence one base away is much more abundant. The rearrangement joins TRBV6-2 or TRBV6-3 to TRBJ1-1, with D hard to call. This CDR3 contains 13 residues. V was clipped by 5 bases and J by 7 bases, with 14 bases between them. Germline V gene data show CDR1 as MNHEY and CDR2 as SVGEGT. DNA for the CDR3: TGTGCCAGCAGTAGGGCCGGGGATGATGAAGCTTTCTTT. Protein product: CASSRAGDDEAFF.

This clonotype was seen at least ten times. The J gene is TRBJ2-1, the V gene TRBV27, with D perhaps matching TRBD2 (5 bases). The CDR3 contains 13 residues. Germline CDR1 MNHEY, CDR2 SMNVEV (reference sequence). V lost 2 bases and J 7 bases, leaving 9 bases between the germline ends. The DNA for the CDR3 is TGTGCCAGCAGTTTAAGTAGCGTAAATGAGCAGTTCTTC. It translates to CASSLSSVNEQFF.

This clonotype is medium-sized by share. The rearrangement uses TRBV27 and TRBJ1-6, with 10 nucleotides matching TRBD1. This CDR3 spans 17 amino acids. Per the germline V gene, CDR1 is MNHEY and CDR2 is SMNVEV (reference sequence). V shed 6 bases and J 10 bases; nucleotides not matched to a gene: 15. The chain's CDR3 is CASSIWGTGEKGSPLHF. CDR3 bases: TGTGCCAGCAGCATATGGGGGACAGGGGAGAAGGGGTCACCCCTCCACTTT.

This clonotype was seen a handful of times. The chain uses TRBV9 and TRBJ2-7; D not certain. The V end lost 4 bases, the J end lost 4 bases, and 9 bases lay between the germline ends. This CDR3 is 12 amino acids long. Per the germline V gene, CDR1 is SGDLS and CDR2 is YYNGEE. The CDR3 nucleotides are TGTGCCAGCAGCCCCCGCGGTTACGAGCAGTACTTC. It is translated as CASSPRGYEQYF.

By share, this clonotype counts as medium-sized. The J gene is TRBJ1-1, the V gene TRBV15; perhaps TRBD1 as D (6 bases). CDR3 length: 14 amino acids. Germline V lookup: CDR1 LNHNV, CDR2 YYDKDF (reference sequence). Deletions cut 1 base from V and 4 bases from J, with 10 bases between. This chain's CDR3 is CATSRAGDATEAFF. The CDR3 nucleotides are TGTGCCACCAGCAGAGCAGGGGACGCCACTGAAGCTTTCTTT.

With respect to this clonotype: This clone may be a read error of a much larger clone one base away. The chain carries TRBV29-1 and TRBJ1-4; tentative D call: TRBD1 (5 bases). With 3 bases removed from V and 8 bases from J, the gap between germline ends came to 10 bases. The germline CDR1 and CDR2 sequences are SQVTM and ANQGSEA. The CDR3 totals 12 residues. This chain's CDR3 is CSVDGGGEKLFF. CDR3 nucleotide sequence: TGCAGCGTTGACGGGGGAGGCGAAAAACTGTTTTTT.

This clonotype was detected a few times. CDR3 region: CASSDSSGNTIYF. For the CDR3, the DNA is TGTGCCAGCAGCGATAGCTCTGGAAACACCATATATTTT. The V and J genes are TRBV9 and TRBJ1-3, with unresolved D. CDR1 is SGDLS, CDR2 YYNGEE, per germline. CDR3 length: 13 residues. Trimming removed 3 bases at V and 0 bases at J, with 4 bases between.

This chain links TRBV13 with TRBJ2-7; the D is unclear. V lost 3 bases, J lost 2 bases, and 5 bases lay in between. Germline CDR1 is PRHDT and CDR2 is FYEKMQ (reference sequence). This CDR3 contains 12 residues. CDR3 nucleotides: TGTGCCAGCAGCTTCGGCGCCTACGAGCAGTACTTC. This sequence encodes CASSFGAYEQYF.

This clonotype was recorded many times. The chain is built from TRBV6-6 and TRBJ1-1, with 9 bases matching TRBD1. Germline V lookup: CDR1 MNHNY, CDR2 SVGAGI (reference sequence). The CDR3 consists of 15 residues. J gave up 5 bases and V 6 bases, and 10 bases lay outside the gene matches. CDR3 amino acids: CASSLSQGAKTEAFF. The CDR3 coding sequence is TGTGCCAGCAGCCTTTCACAGGGGGCGAAAACTGAAGCTTTCTTT.